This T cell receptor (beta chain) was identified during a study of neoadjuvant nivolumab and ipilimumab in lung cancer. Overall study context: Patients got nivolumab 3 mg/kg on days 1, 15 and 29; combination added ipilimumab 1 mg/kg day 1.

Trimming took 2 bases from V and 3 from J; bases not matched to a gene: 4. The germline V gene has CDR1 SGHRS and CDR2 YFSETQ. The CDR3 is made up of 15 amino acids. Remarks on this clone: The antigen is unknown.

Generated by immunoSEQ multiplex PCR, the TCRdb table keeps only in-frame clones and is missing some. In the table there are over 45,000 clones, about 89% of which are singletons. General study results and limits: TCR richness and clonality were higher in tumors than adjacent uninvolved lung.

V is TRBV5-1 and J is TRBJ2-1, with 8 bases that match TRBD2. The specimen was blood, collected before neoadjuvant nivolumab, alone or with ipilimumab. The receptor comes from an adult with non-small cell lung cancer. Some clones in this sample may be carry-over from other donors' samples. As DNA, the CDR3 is TGCGCCAGCAGCTTACCACTAGCGGACTACAATGAGCAGTTCTTC. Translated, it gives CASSLPLADYNEQFF.